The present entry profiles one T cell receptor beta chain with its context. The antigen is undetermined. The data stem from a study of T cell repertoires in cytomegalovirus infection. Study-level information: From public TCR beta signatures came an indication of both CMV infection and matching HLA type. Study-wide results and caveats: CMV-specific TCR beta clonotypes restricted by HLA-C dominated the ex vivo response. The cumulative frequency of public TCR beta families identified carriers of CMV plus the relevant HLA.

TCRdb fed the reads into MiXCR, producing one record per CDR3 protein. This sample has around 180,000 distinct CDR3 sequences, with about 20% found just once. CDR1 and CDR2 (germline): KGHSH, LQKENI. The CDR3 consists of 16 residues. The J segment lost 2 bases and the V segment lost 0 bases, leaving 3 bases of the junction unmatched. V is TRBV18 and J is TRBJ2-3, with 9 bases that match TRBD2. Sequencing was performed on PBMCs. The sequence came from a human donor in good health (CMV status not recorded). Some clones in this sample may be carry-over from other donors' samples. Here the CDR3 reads CASSPPTSGPTDTQYF. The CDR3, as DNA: TGTGCCAGCTCACCACCTACTAGCGGGCCCACAGATACGCAGTATTTT.